Given below is one TCR beta chain in context. The record originates from a study of low-dose radiotherapy and immunotherapy resistance in tumors. The overall study: Cyclophosphamide was given intravenously at 200 mg/m2 every two weeks, and each dose came one day before radiation and immunotherapy.

With TRAV- and TRBV-specific primers, first-strand cDNA was made, covering the alpha and beta chains. It was with a constant-region primer and a V-primer adapter that TCRs were amplified over around 18 PCR cycles. Amplification of the isolated mRNA used in vitro transcription. TCRdb used MiXCR to reprocess the reads, holding one entry per CDR3 protein. The sample has approximately 42,000 distinct CDR3 sequences; 25% are singletons. Specified time point: after trial treatment. Treatment here: LDRT plus nivolumab, ipilimumab, low-dose cyclophosphamide and aspirin (RACIN trial). Along with nivolumab and ipilimumab, donors received aspirin, low-dose cyclophosphamide and low-dose radiotherapy. Eligibility criteria specified advanced solid malignancies devoid of tumor-infiltrating lymphocytes. V lost 1 base and J 8 bases, leaving 8 bases between the germline ends. The CDR3 extends over 11 amino acids. CDR1 is SQVTM, CDR2 ANQGSEA, per germline.

The chain has TRBV29-1 and TRBJ1-2; D is unclear. The sample here was PBMCs, taken after low-dose radiotherapy plus immunotherapy. This sequence originates from a male donor with prostate cancer. CDR3 nucleotide sequence: TGCAGCGTTGAAGCTTCTAGGGGCTACACCTTC. Translation gives CSVEASRGYTF. Drawing the rest from reference TRBV29-1 and TRBJ1-2, the complete variable domain is SAVISQKPSRDICQRGTSLTIQCQVDSQVTMMFWYRQQPGQSLTLIATANQGSEATYESGFVIDKFPISRPNLTFSTLTVSNMSPEDSSIYLCSVEASRGYTFGSGTRLTVV.